This TCR beta chain came from a study of T cells in Graves' hyperthyroidism and ophthalmopathy. TCR beta CDR3 region amplification was performed from RNA transcripts. The study used the HTBI primer set for a first-round RT-PCR of the TCR CDR3. TCRdb re-derived calls from the multiplex PCR reads in MiXCR, one entry per CDR3 protein. Here the sample spans a few hundred thousand distinct CDR3 sequences, under 60% being singletons. Germline lookup yields CDR1 SGHDN and CDR2 FVKESK. This CDR3 is 15 amino acids long. The ends were cut back, 1 base at V and 3 bases at J, with 12 bases in the middle. The study defined stable Graves' hyperthyroidism as no ophthalmopathy progression within 18 months. Thyroid ultrasound and orbital computed tomography, with clinical symptoms and serum thyroxine and TRAb, informed diagnoses. Regarding the study as a whole: The model identified upcoming ophthalmopathy a median around 7.1 months ahead of onset.

This clonotype was counted ten times or more. Its antigen is unknown. The V and J genes are TRBV14 and TRBJ1-2, with D hard to call. The receptor comes from a woman under 30 with Graves' hyperthyroidism. The sequencing sample was made of peripheral blood or thyroid tissue (not recorded which). The CDR3 DNA reads as TGTGCCAGCAGCCAAGTTACCCCTTGGGACTATGGCTACACCTTC. Protein: CASSQVTPWDYGYTF.